Listed below are T cell receptor beta chains from one sample, sequenced in a study of early T cells in non-severe SARS-CoV-2 infection. Each CDR3 protein is one row after TCRdb ran MiXCR on the 5' RACE reads. Of 40,000 or so distinct CDR3 sequences detected, 5.4% appear once; the ten largest clones hold about 6.1%. The sequences come from whole blood, collected at baseline. These receptors were taken from an adult who was a healthcare worker with PCR-confirmed SARS-CoV-2 infection or an uninfected control (not recorded which). Each CDR3 is given with its conserved first and last residue. A D gene is named only where the DNA matches it firmly. Only part of the rows carry a size: once, few, many, or a class if the clone is expanded.

TGCGCCAGCAGCCAAGACCCACCCTTAGTTCGGGCAGATACGCAGTATTTT	CASSQDPPLVRADTQYF	.	TRBV4-1	TRBJ2-3	many
TGCAGCGTCATGACAGGGGGTTATGGCAATCAGCCCCAGCATTTT	CSVMTGGYGNQPQHF	TRBD1	TRBV29-1	TRBJ1-5	few
TGTGCCAGCAGCTTAGATCGGGGCACTGAAGCTTTCTTT	CASSLDRGTEAFF	.	TRBV11-2	TRBJ1-1	many
TGTGCCAGCTCACCAGGCAGGTCCTACAATGAGCAGTTCTTC	CASSPGRSYNEQFF	.	TRBV18	TRBJ2-1	many
TGTGCCAGCAGTCCACACCATAACACCGGGGAGCTGTTTTTT	CASSPHHNTGELFF	.	TRBV6-4	TRBJ2-2	many
TGTGCCAGCAGCCCCGCTCCTAGACCCTACAATGAGCAGTTCTTC	CASSPAPRPYNEQFF	.	TRBV3-1	TRBJ2-1	many
TGTGCCAGTAGTATAGGAAGTCAGCCCAACTATGGCTACACCTTC	CASSIGSQPNYGYTF	.	TRBV19	TRBJ1-2	.
TGTGCCAGCAGCTTATGGGTGACTAGCGGGAGTTATGAGCAGTTCTTC	CASSLWVTSGSYEQFF	TRBD2	TRBV7-2	TRBJ2-1	.
TGCGCCAGCAGCTCCGGACAGGGGAGGGAAAAACTGTTTTTT	CASSSGQGREKLFF	TRBD1	TRBV5-1	TRBJ1-4	many
TGTGCCAGCAGCTTAGTGGGACTAGCGGCAGATACGCAGTATTTT	CASSLVGLAADTQYF	TRBD2	TRBV7-2	TRBJ2-3	many
TGCGCCAGCAGTTACTCAAAACAGAACTACGAGCAGTACTTC	CASSYSKQNYEQYF	.	TRBV6-5	TRBJ2-7	many
TGCAGTGCTAGAGCCCACCGGGGACTAGCGAACACAGATACGCAGTATTTT	CSARAHRGLANTDTQYF	TRBD2	TRBV20-1	TRBJ2-3	many
TGTGCCAGCAGTTACCCGCGGAGGGGGAGTATCGGCGGGGAGCTGTTTTTT	CASSYPRRGSIGGELFF	.	TRBV6-2/TRBV6-3	TRBJ2-2	many
TGTGCCAGCAGTTCCGGGACAGACCGATATGGCTACACCTTC	CASSSGTDRYGYTF	TRBD1	TRBV6-6	TRBJ1-2	many
TGTGCCAGCAGCCCCGGTTACGGGCGGGTTGCTAACTATGGCTACACCTTC	CASSPGYGRVANYGYTF	.	TRBV5-6	TRBJ1-2	many
TGCGCCAGCAGCCAGGACCACACGGCCGGGGCCAACGTCCTGACTTTC	CASSQDHTAGANVLTF	.	TRBV4-3	TRBJ2-6	many
TGCAGTGCTAGGCCCACCGGGACTGCCAACTATGGCTACACCTTC	CSARPTGTANYGYTF	.	TRBV20-1	TRBJ1-2	many
TGTGCCAGCAGCTCTAGCAGGGGCTCCCTGAACACTGAAGCTTTCTTT	CASSSSRGSLNTEAFF	.	TRBV11-2	TRBJ1-1	many
TGTGCCAGCAGCTCCCCCCCCGATACGCAGTATTTT	CASSSPPDTQYF	.	TRBV7-2	TRBJ2-3	few
TGTGCCAGCAGGAAGACAGGCTCTGGAAACACCATATATTTT	CASRKTGSGNTIYF	.	TRBV27	TRBJ1-3	many
TGTGCCATTGGGACAGGAGATACGCAGTATTTT	CAIGTGDTQYF	TRBD1	TRBV10-3	TRBJ2-3	few
TGCGCCAGCAGCTTGGATACAGGAGTTACCACTGAAGCTTTCTTT	CASSLDTGVTTEAFF	.	TRBV5-1	TRBJ1-1	many
TGTGCCAGCAGCCGAGCTGGGTGGGGCAATGAGCAGTTCTTC	CASSRAGWGNEQFF	.	TRBV11-3	TRBJ2-1	few
TGTGCCAGCAGCAAAAGGGGAGAGACCCAGTACTTC	CASSKRGETQYF	.	TRBV21-1	TRBJ2-5	.
TGTGCCAGCAGCTCCCAACTGACTAGCGGGAGTCCGCCGCCAGATACGCAGTATTTT	CASSSQLTSGSPPPDTQYF	TRBD2	TRBV7-9	TRBJ2-3	many
TGTGCCAGCAGCAGGATCTCCTACGAGCAGTACTTC	CASSRISYEQYF	.	TRBV28	TRBJ2-7	.